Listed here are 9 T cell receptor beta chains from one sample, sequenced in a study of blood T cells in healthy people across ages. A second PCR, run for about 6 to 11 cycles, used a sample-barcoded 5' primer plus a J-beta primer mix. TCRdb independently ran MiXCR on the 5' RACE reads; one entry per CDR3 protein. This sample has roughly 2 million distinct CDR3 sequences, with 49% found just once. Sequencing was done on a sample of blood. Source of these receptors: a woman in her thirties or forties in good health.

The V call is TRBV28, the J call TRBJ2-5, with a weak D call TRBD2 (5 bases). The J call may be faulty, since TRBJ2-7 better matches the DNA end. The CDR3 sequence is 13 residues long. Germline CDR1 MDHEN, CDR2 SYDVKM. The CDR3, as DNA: TGTGCCAGCAATAAGGGAGTGGAGTACGAGCAGTACTTC. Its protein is CASNKGVEYEQYF.

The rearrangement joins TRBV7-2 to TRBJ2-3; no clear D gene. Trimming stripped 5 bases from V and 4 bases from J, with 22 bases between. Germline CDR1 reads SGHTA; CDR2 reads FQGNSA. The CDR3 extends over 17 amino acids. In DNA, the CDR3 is TGTGCCAGCAGCCCAAATCGGACCCCTGCAAGGGCAGATACGCAGTATTTT. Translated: CASSPNRTPARADTQYF.

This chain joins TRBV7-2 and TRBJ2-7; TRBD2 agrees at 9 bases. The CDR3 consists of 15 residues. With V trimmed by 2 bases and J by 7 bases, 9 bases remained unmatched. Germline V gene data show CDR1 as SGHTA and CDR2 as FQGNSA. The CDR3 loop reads CASSLYAGGYNEQYF. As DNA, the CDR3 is TGTGCCAGCAGCTTATACGCGGGGGGGTACAATGAGCAGTACTTC.

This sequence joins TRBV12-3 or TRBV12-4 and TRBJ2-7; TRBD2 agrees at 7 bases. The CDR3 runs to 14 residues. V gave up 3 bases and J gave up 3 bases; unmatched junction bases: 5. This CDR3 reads CASSFMGGGYEQYF. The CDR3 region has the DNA TGTGCCAGCAGTTTTATGGGGGGGGGCTACGAGCAGTACTTC.

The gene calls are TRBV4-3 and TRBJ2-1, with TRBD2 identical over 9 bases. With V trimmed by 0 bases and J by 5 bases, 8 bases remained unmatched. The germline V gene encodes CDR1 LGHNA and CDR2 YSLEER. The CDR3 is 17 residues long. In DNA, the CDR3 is TGCGCCAGCAGCCAAGATAGGCGCGGGGGGGCTAACAATGAGCAGTTCTTC. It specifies CASSQDRRGGANNEQFF.

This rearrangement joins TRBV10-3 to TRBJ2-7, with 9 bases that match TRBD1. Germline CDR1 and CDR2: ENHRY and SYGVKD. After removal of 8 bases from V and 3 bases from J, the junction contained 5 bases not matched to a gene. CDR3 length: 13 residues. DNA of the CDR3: TGTGCCATCGAGGGACAGGGTAGCTACGAGCAGTACTTC. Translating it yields CAIEGQGSYEQYF.

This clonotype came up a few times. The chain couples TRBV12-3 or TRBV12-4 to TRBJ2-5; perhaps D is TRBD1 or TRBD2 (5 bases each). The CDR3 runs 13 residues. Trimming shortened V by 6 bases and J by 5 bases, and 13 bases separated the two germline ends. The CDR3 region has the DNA TGTGCCAGCAGATGGGACCTCCGGGAGACCCAGTACTTC. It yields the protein CASRWDLRETQYF.

This CDR3 is CASSMDGLAGNEQFF. The CDR3 bases are TGTGCCAGCAGTATGGATGGACTAGCGGGTAATGAGCAGTTCTTC. V gene TRBV6-5 combines with J gene TRBJ2-1; TRBD2 agrees at 11 bases. In germline, CDR1 is MNHEY, CDR2 SVGAGI. The CDR3 has 15 residues. The junction had 7 bases not matched to a gene; V was cut back by 5 bases and J by 7 bases.

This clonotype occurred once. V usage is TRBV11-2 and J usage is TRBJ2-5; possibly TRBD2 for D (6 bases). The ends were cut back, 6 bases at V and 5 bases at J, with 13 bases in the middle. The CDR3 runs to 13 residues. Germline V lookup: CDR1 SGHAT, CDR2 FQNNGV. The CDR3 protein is CASRPTSEETQYF. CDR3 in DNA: TGTGCCAGCAGGCCGACTAGTGAGGAGACCCAGTACTTC.